These 30 T cell receptor beta chains originate from one sample sequenced in a study of T-cell reconstitution after alpha-beta-depleted transplantation in children. Unique molecular identifiers were incorporated during preparation of the TCRbeta library. TCRdb analysed the PCR reads with MiXCR anew, one entry per CDR3 protein. The sample includes 500,000 to 650,000 distinct CDR3 sequences, roughly 13% of them seen just once. The material sequenced was PBMCs, mostly from graft donor cells, taken 360 days after TCRalphabeta/CD19-depleted stem cell transplant. These receptors came from a male patient between 5 and 17 years old who had a stem cell transplant for acute myeloid leukemia, so the T cells may come from the graft donor.

The chain employs TRBV5-1 and TRBJ2-2; D is perhaps TRBD2 (5 bases). Germline CDR1 is SGHRS and CDR2 is YFSETQ. Deletions cut 0 bases from V and 2 bases from J, with 8 bases between. This CDR3 comprises 15 residues. This CDR3 is CASSLGSGNTGELFF. The CDR3 DNA sequence: TGCGCCAGCAGCTTGGGGAGCGGAAACACCGGGGAGCTGTTTTTT.

This clonotype was observed a handful of times. The genes are TRBV7-2 and TRBJ2-5, with 7 nucleotides matching TRBD1. Germline V gene sequence: CDR1 SGHTA, CDR2 FQGNSA. This CDR3 has 13 amino acids. Unmatched junction bases numbered 1, after V lost 3 bases and J lost 3 bases. The DNA of the CDR3 is TGTGCCAGCAGCTTTGGGACAGAAGAGACCCAGTACTTC. This codes for CASSFGTEETQYF.

The chain recombines TRBV20-1 with TRBJ2-7, with 8 bases that match TRBD2. CDR3 size: 14 residues. Unmatched junction bases numbered 6, after V lost 2 bases and J lost 3 bases. Germline V lookup: CDR1 DFQATT, CDR2 SNEGSKA (reference sequence). The CDR3 DNA reads TGCAGTGCTAGAAAGACTAGCGTACTCTACGAGCAGTACTTC. Its translation is CSARKTSVLYEQYF.

This clonotype was observed many times. The rearrangement joins TRBV12-3 or TRBV12-4 to TRBJ2-7, with TRBD2 matching 8 bases. The CDR3 consists of 14 residues. V was pared by 6 bases and J by 0 bases, with 4 bases of the junction left unmatched. CDR3 bases: TGTGCCAGCAGAACTAGCGGACTCTCCTACGAGCAGTACTTC. This gives the protein CASRTSGLSYEQYF.

CDR3 sequence (DNA): TGCAGTGCACCTCCAGGGAACTCCTACGAGCAGTACTTC. It specifies CSAPPGNSYEQYF. The chain uses TRBV20-1 and TRBJ2-7; D possibly corresponds to TRBD1 (5 bases). The germline V gene encodes CDR1 DFQATT and CDR2 SNEGSKA (reference sequence). Trimming cost V 6 bases and J 0 bases, with 12 bases left between them. The CDR3 is made up of 13 amino acids.

This clonotype appeared a few times. CDR3 nucleotides: TGCAGCGCAAACCAGGGGGCGGAGACCCAGTACTTC. As protein: CSANQGAETQYF. This chain joins TRBV29-1 and TRBJ2-5; 8 bases line up with TRBD1. CDR1 and CDR2 from the germline V gene are SQVTM and ANQGSEA. There are 12 residues in the CDR3. J gave up 5 bases and V 7 bases, and 6 bases lay outside the gene matches. The entire variable domain, with the rest obtained from reference TRBV29-1 and TRBJ2-5, is as follows: SAVISQKPSRDICQRGTSLTIQCQVDSQVTMMFWYRQQPGQSLTLIATANQGSEATYESGFVIDKFPISRPNLTFSTLTVSNMSPEDSSIYLCSANQGAETQYFGPGTRLLVL.

The chain carries TRBV18 and TRBJ2-3, with D uncertain. The CDR3 is 17 amino acids. Germline V lookup: CDR1 KGHSH, CDR2 LQKENI. Trimming left V 1 base short and J 2 bases short, with 16 bases between. This CDR3 reads CASSPLSRIKNTDTQYF. CDR3 coding DNA: TGTGCCAGCTCACCACTATCTCGGATCAAGAACACAGATACGCAGTATTTT.

The sample holds a few counts of this clonotype. The chain is built from TRBV6-1 and TRBJ1-4; D is ambiguous. Germline V lookup: CDR1 MNHNS, CDR2 SASEGT. V was cut by 7 bases and J by 0 bases, with 12 bases left in between. The CDR3 contains 15 residues. The CDR3 here is CASTFGRATNEKLFF. CDR3 DNA sequence: TGTGCCAGCACCTTTGGGAGAGCAACTAATGAAAAACTGTTTTTT.

The chain uses TRBV6-2 or TRBV6-3 and TRBJ2-3; 12 bases fit TRBD2. In germline, CDR1 is MNHEY, CDR2 SVGEGT. V gave up 3 bases and J gave up 6 bases; unmatched junction bases: 16. The CDR3 has 19 amino acids. The CDR3 bases are TGTGCCAGCAGTTATGGAGAAGAGTTTCTAGCGGGAGGGCCGGATACGCAGTATTTT. Residues: CASSYGEEFLAGGPDTQYF.

The chain is built from TRBV28 and TRBJ2-2; D unclear. V shed 11 bases and J shed 5 bases, with 6 bases lying between them. The CDR3 is 10 amino acids. Germline V gene data show CDR1 as MDHEN and CDR2 as SYDVKM. The CDR3 nucleotides are TGTGCCCACGGGACCGGGGAGCTGTTTTTT. Its translation: CAHGTGELFF.

CDR3 sequence reads: CSARGQGSSYEQYF. CDR3 nucleotide sequence: TGCAGTGCTAGAGGACAGGGGAGCTCCTACGAGCAGTACTTC. The rearrangement joins TRBV20-1 to TRBJ2-7, with 8 bases matching TRBD1. Germline values: CDR1 DFQATT, CDR2 SNEGSKA (reference sequence). The CDR3 length is 14 residues. J lost 0 bases, V lost 1 base, and 2 bases had no gene match.

The table lists this clonotype with a few counts. V and J are TRBV7-2 and TRBJ2-3; D gene uncertain. CDR3 length equals 17 residues. Germline V gives CDR1 SGHTA, CDR2 FQGNSA. The germline V and J ends were trimmed by 2 bases and 5 bases, with 20 bases remaining between them. The CDR3 spells CASSLTLTGLLGDTQYF. CDR3 bases: TGTGCCAGCAGCTTAACCCTGACTGGTCTCCTCGGAGATACGCAGTATTTT.

This clonotype was seen only a few times. The V gene is TRBV20-1, the J gene TRBJ1-3; D unresolved. With 0 bases removed from V and 1 base from J, the gap between germline ends came to 13 bases. The germline V gene encodes CDR1 DFQATT and CDR2 SNEGSKA (reference sequence). The CDR3 length is 16 residues. The chain's CDR3 is CSARESRRLSGNTIYF. Here the CDR3 DNA reads TGCAGTGCTAGAGAGTCTCGTAGGTTGTCTGGAAACACCATATATTTT.

This clonotype was observed at least ten times. The CDR3 sequence: CATSRVEREGPKQYF. CDR3 nucleotide sequence: TGTGCCACCAGCAGAGTTGAGCGGGAGGGCCCGAAACAGTACTTC. The chain recombines TRBV15 with TRBJ2-7, with 10 bases identical to TRBD2. The CDR3 is made up of 15 amino acids. Germline V lookup: CDR1 LNHNV, CDR2 YYDKDF (reference sequence). Unmatched junction bases numbered 10, after V lost 1 base and J lost 10 bases. Using reference TRBV15 and TRBJ2-7 for the parts outside the CDR3, the full variable domain is DAMVIQNPRYQVTQFGKPVTLSCSQTLNHNVMYWYQQKSSQAPKLLFHYYDKDFNNEADTPDNFQSRRPNTSFCFLDIRSPGLGDTAMYLCATSRVEREGPKQYFGPGTRLTVT.

This clonotype has a count of ten or more. This sequence joins TRBV6-6 and TRBJ1-1; possibly TRBD1 for D (6 bases). CDR1 is MNHNY and CDR2 is SVGAGI in the germline V gene (reference sequence). The CDR3 has 13 amino acids. Trimming left V 3 bases short and J 5 bases short, with 10 bases between. CDR3 protein: CASSYARGTEAFF. CDR3 nucleotides: TGTGCCAGCAGTTATGCCAGGGGAACTGAAGCTTTCTTT.

The chain recombines TRBV12-3 or TRBV12-4 with TRBJ2-7; no reliable D call. V was clipped by 8 bases and J by 6 bases, with 8 bases between them. This CDR3 contains 10 residues. Written as DNA, the CDR3 is TGTGCCAGCGCACCCGGCGAGCAGTACTTC. It encodes CASAPGEQYF.

Ten or more counts support this clonotype. The chain employs TRBV28 and TRBJ2-1, with 7 bases lining up with TRBD1. The V and J ends lost 3 bases and 7 bases, in that order; junction bases with no gene match: 9. In germline, CDR1 is MDHEN, CDR2 SYDVKM. The CDR3 extends over 15 amino acids. The CDR3 DNA reads TGTGCCAGCAGTTTCTGGGCAGGGGGAGAGAATGAGCAGTTCTTC. The encoded protein is CASSFWAGGENEQFF.

This clonotype was recorded a few times. The chain combines TRBV7-3 with TRBJ2-3, with 11 nucleotides matching TRBD2. V was pared by 5 bases and J by 5 bases, with 3 bases of the junction left unmatched. From germline, CDR1 is SGHTA and CDR2 FQGTGA. This CDR3 contains 14 residues. This CDR3 is CASSPLAGVDTQYF. CDR3 in DNA: TGTGCCAGCAGCCCACTAGCGGGAGTAGATACGCAGTATTTT.

The chain joins TRBV5-6 to TRBJ2-3; 9 bases fit TRBD1. With 2 bases clipped from V and 2 bases from J, the junction kept 15 bases outside the gene matches. The germline V gene encodes CDR1 SGHDT and CDR2 YYEEEE. This CDR3 has 19 amino acids. CDR3 nucleotide sequence: TGTGCCAGCAGCTTAAATTTTTTTGCGGGGACAGGGATCACAGATACGCAGTATTTT. It translates to CASSLNFFAGTGITDTQYF.

The chain has TRBV12-3 or TRBV12-4 and TRBJ2-5; TRBD1 matches 9 bases. Unmatched junction bases numbered 12, after V lost 4 bases and J lost 6 bases. The CDR3 runs to 16 residues. CDR3 nucleotide sequence: TGTGCCAGCAGTTCACTACAGGGGGCGGAAATGAAGACCCAGTACTTC. This gives the protein CASSSLQGAEMKTQYF.

The chain employs TRBV30 and TRBJ2-7; TRBD2 agrees at 7 bases. The CDR3 extends over 15 amino acids. V dropped 2 bases and J dropped 2; count of bases not matched to a gene: 9. Germline loops: CDR1 GTSNPN, CDR2 SVGIG (reference sequence). The DNA for the CDR3 is TGTGCCTGGAGTCTCTATAGCGGGCCAACCTACGAGCAGTACTTC. This encodes CAWSLYSGPTYEQYF.

This clonotype was seen a few times. This chain links TRBV19 with TRBJ2-1, with D perhaps matching TRBD1 or TRBD2 (5 bases each). Looked up from germline, CDR1 is LNHDA and CDR2 is SQIVND (reference sequence). Trimming took 5 bases from V and 8 from J, leaving 10 bases between them. The CDR3 has 12 residues. CDR3 in amino acids: CASSPGTYEQFF. CDR3 bases: TGTGCCAGTAGTCCCGGGACCTATGAGCAGTTCTTC. Looking up the rest from reference TRBV19 and TRBJ2-1 gives the full variable domain: DGGITQSPKYLFRKEGQNVTLSCEQNLNHDAMYWYRQDPGQGLRLIYYSQIVNDFQKGDIAEGYSVSREKKESFPLTVTSAQKNPTAFYLCASSPGTYEQFFGPGTRLTVL.

This chain joins TRBV7-2 and TRBJ2-1, with 9 bases that match TRBD2. The CDR3 is 15 residues long. Germline values: CDR1 SGHTA, CDR2 FQGNSA. Trimming removed 2 bases from V and 7 bases from J; junction bases left unmatched: 6. As DNA, the CDR3 is TGTGCCAGCAGCTTAATCGGCGGGGGGGCGAATGAGCAGTTCTTC. This translates into CASSLIGGGANEQFF. The whole variable domain, filled in from reference TRBV7-2 and TRBJ2-1, reads GAGVSQSPSNKVTEKGKDVELRCDPISGHTALYWYRQSLGQGLEFLIYFQGNSAPDKSGLPSDRFSAERTGGSVSTLTIQRTQQEDSAVYLCASSLIGGGANEQFFGPGTRLTVL.

This clonotype has more than one count but fewer than ten. V usage is TRBV20-1 and J usage is TRBJ2-1; 7 bases align to TRBD2. Germline V gene sequence: CDR1 DFQATT, CDR2 SNEGSKA (reference sequence). Trimming at V came to 2 bases and at J to 7 bases, leaving 11 bases not matched to a gene. The CDR3 consists of 15 residues. The CDR3 region has the DNA TGCAGTGCTAGATGGCGGGAGATTCCCCTAAATGAGCAGTTCTTC. Translating it yields CSARWREIPLNEQFF.

This clonotype was detected ten times or more. This chain uses TRBV29-1 with TRBJ2-6, with D unclear. The CDR3 spans 17 residues. CDR1 and CDR2 (germline): SQVTM, ANQGSEA. Trimming left V 6 bases short and J 4 bases short, with 22 bases between. CDR3 in amino acids: CSVVGQEVSAGANVLTF. The CDR3 DNA reads as TGCAGCGTGGTTGGGCAAGAGGTATCCGCAGGGGCCAACGTCCTGACTTTC.

The table lists this clonotype with a few counts. The rearrangement uses TRBV7-3 and TRBJ2-5; 10 nucleotides line up with TRBD2. The V segment lost 5 bases and the J segment 4 bases; nucleotides outside the gene matches: 4. The CDR3 has 14 residues. The germline V gene has CDR1 SGHTA and CDR2 FQGTGA. The CDR3 protein is CASSASGRAETQYF. CDR3 in DNA: TGTGCCAGCAGCGCCAGCGGGAGGGCAGAGACCCAGTACTTC.

The V gene is TRBV19, the J gene TRBJ1-1; D is unresolved. V was shortened by 3 bases and J by 3 bases, with 14 bases between the two germline ends. Germline assignment: CDR1 LNHDA and CDR2 SQIVND (reference sequence). The length of the CDR3 is 15 residues. The CDR3 DNA is TGTGCCAGTAGTATCGGCTTCTCCGAGCACACTGAAGCTTTCTTT. Amino acids: CASSIGFSEHTEAFF.

This clonotype was seen a handful of times. J is TRBJ1-1 and V is TRBV5-6; D is possibly TRBD1 (6 bases). V was pared by 4 bases and J by 4 bases, with 20 bases between. In germline, CDR1 is SGHDT, CDR2 YYEEEE. This CDR3 is built from 16 residues. CDR3 residues: CASSPSGGRAFTEAFF. CDR3 nucleotides: TGTGCCAGCAGCCCATCTGGGGGGCGGGCTTTCACTGAAGCTTTCTTT. The full variable domain, in which reference TRBV5-6 and TRBJ1-1 provide the parts outside the CDR3, is DAGVTQSPTHLIKTRGQQVTLRCSPKSGHDTVSWYQQALGQGPQFIFQYYEEEERQRGNFPDRFSGHQFPNYSSELNVNALLLGDSALYLCASSPSGGRAFTEAFFGQGTRLTVV.

The V call is TRBV7-9, the J call TRBJ2-5; TRBD2 is a possible D gene (5 bases). Germline-derived CDR1 and CDR2 are SEHNR and FQNEAQ (reference sequence). The CDR3 sequence is 16 residues long. V was trimmed by 4 bases and J by 2 bases, leaving 17 bases between them. CDR3 coding DNA: TGTGCCAGCAGCTCCAGACTAACGGGTTGGCAAGAGACCCAGTACTTC. Its translation: CASSSRLTGWQETQYF. Based on the CDR3 plus reference TRBV7-9 and TRBJ2-5, the full variable domain is DTGVSQNPRHKITKRGQNVTFRCDPISEHNRLYWYRQTLGQGPEFLTYFQNEAQLEKSRLLSDRFSAERPKGSFSTLEIQRTEQGDSAMYLCASSSRLTGWQETQYFGPGTRLLVL.

The DNA of the CDR3 is TGCAGTGCTATGGTAGGGCCGCCGGACGAGCAGTACTTC. Translating gives CSAMVGPPDEQYF. This chain connects TRBV20-1 to TRBJ2-7, with D hard to call. CDR3 length: 13 amino acids. Looked up from germline, CDR1 is DFQATT and CDR2 is SNEGSKA (reference sequence). V lost 4 bases and J 5 bases, leaving 15 bases between the germline ends.